This T cell receptor beta chain is drawn from a study (TCRdb year 2016). A remark on this clonotype: What this receptor recognizes is not known. Base qualities are not at hand, and no much larger clone is one base apart.

In the germline V gene, CDR1 corresponds to SGHDN and CDR2 to FVKESK. Trimming removed 0 bases from V and 12 bases from J; the gene matches leave 10 bases unexplained. The CDR3 has 16 amino acids, counting the end cysteine and phenylalanine. Only the CDR3 portion is preserved as DNA: 48 bases, with reading frame beginning at the first base. Library method: RT-PCR. The sequencer listed for this sample is Illumina MiSeq. TCRdb redid the processing of the public reads, applying fastp at Q25 and MiXCR, and retained in-frame beta chains. Rows are unified per CDR3 protein, each entry keeping the most common DNA and genes. The table for this sample lists about 680,000 distinct CDR3 sequences; more than 13% of them were counted only once. About 3.6% of the sample is in the top ten clones.

The origin of this receptor is a female donor in good health, serving as a healthy control. The chain couples TRBV14 to TRBJ2-1, and 11 junctional nucleotides match TRBD2. What was sequenced was memory CD4+ T cells from blood. The DNA sequence reads TGTGCCAGCAGCCAAGAAAGGCTAGCGGGAGGCAAGGGGCAGTTCTTC. Protein translation: CASSQERLAGGKGQFF. Where the CDR3 stops, the reference TRBV14 and TRBJ2-1 genes take over; the full variable domain is EAGVTQFPSHSVIEKGQTVTLRCDPISGHDNLYWYRRVMGKEIKFLLHFVKESKQDESGMPNNRFLAERTGGTYSTLKVQPAELEDSGVYFCASSQERLAGGKGQFFGPGTRLTVL.